These 18 T cell receptor beta chains originate from one sample sequenced in a study of blood T cells in healthy people across ages. Alongside a J-beta primer mix, a sample-barcoded 5' primer served in a second PCR lasting roughly 6 to 12 cycles. Using its own MiXCR run on the 5' RACE reads, TCRdb lists one record per CDR3 protein. Seen here are about 780,000 distinct CDR3 sequences, under 30% observed once, and the top ten hold over 2.5%. The data also belong to a second study, concerning T cells of mothers and their children.

The sample was blood. These receptors all come from a boy under 18 in good health.

The chain joins TRBV30 to TRBJ2-3, with D possibly being TRBD2 (5 bases). Germline CDR1 reads GTSNPN; CDR2 reads SVGIG (reference sequence). V was trimmed by 3 bases and J by 4 bases, leaving 8 bases between them. CDR3 length: 12 amino acids. CDR3 nucleotides: TGTGCCTGGAGGGACGGGGCAGATACGCAGTATTTT. Protein product: CAWRDGADTQYF.

CDR3 in DNA: TGTGCCAGCAGTTTTGGGGCCCGTCGGTGGGACAAAAACATTCAGTACTTC. Protein product: CASSFGARRWDKNIQYF. The rearrangement uses TRBV28 and TRBJ2-4, with D possibly being TRBD1 (5 bases). Between the trimmed V and J ends, which lost 3 bases and 3 bases, there was a span of 18 bases. Germline lookup yields CDR1 MDHEN and CDR2 SYDVKM. This CDR3 has 17 amino acids.

This clonotype turned up a few times. This chain links TRBV3-1 with TRBJ1-4; D unclear. Deletions cut 3 bases from V and 5 bases from J, with 7 bases between. This CDR3 spans 13 amino acids. CDR1 is LGHDT, CDR2 YNNKEL, per germline (reference sequence). CDR3 nucleotides: TGTGCCAGCAGCCACCGGAACAATGAAAAACTGTTTTTT. This gives the protein CASSHRNNEKLFF.

This clonotype was observed once. The chain carries TRBV5-1 and TRBJ1-4; TRBD1 matches 9 bases. With V trimmed by 0 bases and J by 10 bases, 13 bases remained unmatched. Per germline, CDR1 SGHRS and CDR2 YFSETQ. The CDR3 extends over 17 amino acids. The CDR3 DNA reads TGCGCCAGCAGCTTGGACCCGAAGGGACAGGGCGTTGGAAAACTGTTTTTT. Its protein product is CASSLDPKGQGVGKLFF.

This clonotype has just a few counts. V gene TRBV19 combines with J gene TRBJ1-2; D may be TRBD1 (6 bases). Germline V gene data show CDR1 as LNHDA and CDR2 as SQIVND (reference sequence). V gave up 3 bases and J gave up 1 base, with 12 bases separating them. The CDR3 consists of 15 residues. CDR3: CASSIYGGGNYGYTF. CDR3 DNA: TGTGCCAGTAGTATTTACGGGGGCGGTAACTATGGCTACACCTTC.

This chain's CDR3 is CASSRRLAPEQFF. CDR3 sequence (DNA): TGTGCCAGCAGCCGCCGACTAGCCCCTGAGCAGTTCTTC. The chain joins TRBV5-6 to TRBJ2-1, with 7 bases aligning to TRBD2. CDR3 length: 13 residues. Losses at the gene ends were 4 bases for V and 9 bases for J; bases not matched to a gene: 7. Germline CDR1 reads SGHDT; CDR2 reads YYEEEE. Filled out from reference TRBV5-6 and TRBJ2-1, the complete variable domain reads DAGVTQSPTHLIKTRGQQVTLRCSPKSGHDTVSWYQQALGQGPQFIFQYYEEEERQRGNFPDRFSGHQFPNYSSELNVNALLLGDSALYLCASSRRLAPEQFFGPGTRLTVL.

This clonotype has only a few counts. V and J are TRBV11-1 and TRBJ2-4; D possibly corresponds to TRBD1 (6 bases). The germline V gene encodes CDR1 SGHAT and CDR2 FQDESV (reference sequence). The ends were cut back, 4 bases at V and 0 bases at J, with 25 bases in the middle. The CDR3 spans 20 residues. The CDR3 sequence is CASSSKLLDRSLLAKNIQYF. The CDR3 DNA follows: TGTGCCAGCAGCTCGAAATTATTGGACAGAAGTCTTCTAGCCAAAAACATTCAGTACTTC.

The gene calls are TRBV3-1 and TRBJ2-1, with 7 bases fitting TRBD2. V lost 8 bases and J lost 6; bases outside the gene matches: 10. The germline V gene encodes CDR1 LGHDT and CDR2 YNNKEL (reference sequence). This CDR3 is built from 14 residues. CDR3 nucleotides: TGTGCCAGCGCCCCTGAGGGAGGGTCCAATGAGCAGTTCTTC. It is translated as CASAPEGGSNEQFF.

V and J are TRBV10-3 and TRBJ2-5, with D maybe TRBD2 (5 bases). CDR1 ENHRY and CDR2 SYGVKD come from the germline V gene. Trimming cost V 6 bases and J 5 bases, with 19 bases left between them. The length of the CDR3 is 15 residues. The CDR3 DNA is TGTGCCATCAGACAAAGCGGCCCTGATTCGGAGACCCAGTACTTC. This encodes CAIRQSGPDSETQYF.

V is TRBV7-3 and J is TRBJ2-3; D not resolved. In germline, CDR1 is SGHTA, CDR2 FQGTGA. This CDR3 spans 16 amino acids. V shed 5 bases and J shed 5 bases, with 20 bases lying between them. CDR3 DNA: TGTGCCAGCAGCCCCGGGCCCCGTCGTTTGGGAGATACGCAGTATTTT. Translated: CASSPGPRRLGDTQYF.

The table lists this clonotype with a few counts. The V gene is TRBV12-3 or TRBV12-4, the J gene TRBJ1-3; a weak D match, TRBD1 (6 bases). There are 13 residues in the CDR3. Trimming removed 4 bases at V and 3 bases at J, with 7 bases between. CDR3 sequence: CASSSRGGNTIYF. DNA for the CDR3: TGTGCCAGCAGTTCCAGGGGTGGAAACACCATATATTTT.

This clonotype turned up a few times. The V gene is TRBV12-3 or TRBV12-4, the J gene TRBJ2-6; D uncertain. Trimming pared 10 bases from V and 0 bases from J, leaving 10 bases between. The CDR3 extends over 14 amino acids. As DNA, the CDR3 is TGTGCCACCGTATACCGCTCTGGGGCCAACGTCCTGACTTTC. Translated, it gives CATVYRSGANVLTF.

J is TRBJ2-5 and V is TRBV9; 7 positions match TRBD1. The CDR3 has 15 amino acids. The germline CDR1 and CDR2 sequences are SGDLS and YYNGEE. V dropped 0 bases and J dropped 5; count of bases not matched to a gene: 7. The CDR3 is CASSVEAGGLETQYF. The CDR3 bases are TGTGCCAGCAGCGTAGAGGCAGGGGGTTTGGAGACCCAGTACTTC. Full variable domain (rest looked up from reference TRBV9 and TRBJ2-5): DSGVTQTPKHLITATGQRVTLRCSPRSGDLSVYWYQQSLDQGLQFLIQYYNGEERAKGNILERFSAQQFPDLHSELNLSSLELGDSALYFCASSVEAGGLETQYFGPGTRLLVL.

This clonotype turned up a few times. The J gene is TRBJ1-4, the V gene TRBV6-4; 7 positions agree with TRBD1. CDR3 length: 15 amino acids. Germline V gives CDR1 MRHNA, CDR2 SNTAGT. V gave up 6 bases and J gave up 2 bases; unmatched junction bases: 6. CDR3 amino acids: CASRPRGPTNEKLFF. The CDR3 nucleotides are TGTGCCAGCAGACCTAGGGGGCCGACTAATGAAAAACTGTTTTTT.

The chain joins TRBV27 to TRBJ2-5; D unclear. The J call may be in error: the DNA end matches TRBJ2-7 better. CDR1 is MNHEY, CDR2 SMNVEV, per germline (reference sequence). The CDR3 contains 12 residues. CDR3 in DNA: TGTGCCAGCAGTAAACCTCGGTACGAGCAGTACTTC. Encoded protein: CASSKPRYEQYF.

The chain has TRBV4-2 and TRBJ2-3, with TRBD1 matching over 8 bases. CDR1 and CDR2 (germline): LGHNA, YNFKEQ. The CDR3 loop spans 13 amino acids. With V trimmed by 7 bases and J by 5 bases, 5 bases remained unmatched. The DNA for the CDR3 is TGTGCCAGCAACCCACAGGGGGGAGATACGCAGTATTTT. Protein product: CASNPQGGDTQYF.

On this clonotype: The junction departs from germline at one end; a sequencing error may be responsible. V gene TRBV20-1 combines with J gene TRBJ1-6, with D possibly TRBD1 on 6 matching bases. This CDR3 has 15 residues. Germline CDR1 DFQATT, CDR2 SNEGSKA (reference sequence). The CDR3 reads CSAVVGGQGNSPLHF. The CDR3 nucleotides read TGCAGTGCGGTCGTGGGGGGGCAGGGTAATTCACCTCTCCACTTT.

The genes are TRBV19 and TRBJ2-1; D gene unclear. The CDR3 is made up of 15 amino acids. The V and J ends lost 7 bases and 0 bases respectively, with 13 bases between them. CDR1 is LNHDA and CDR2 is SQIVND in the germline V gene (reference sequence). CDR3 protein: CASKIDGSSYNEQFF. CDR3 in DNA: TGTGCCAGTAAGATAGACGGAAGCTCCTACAATGAGCAGTTCTTC.